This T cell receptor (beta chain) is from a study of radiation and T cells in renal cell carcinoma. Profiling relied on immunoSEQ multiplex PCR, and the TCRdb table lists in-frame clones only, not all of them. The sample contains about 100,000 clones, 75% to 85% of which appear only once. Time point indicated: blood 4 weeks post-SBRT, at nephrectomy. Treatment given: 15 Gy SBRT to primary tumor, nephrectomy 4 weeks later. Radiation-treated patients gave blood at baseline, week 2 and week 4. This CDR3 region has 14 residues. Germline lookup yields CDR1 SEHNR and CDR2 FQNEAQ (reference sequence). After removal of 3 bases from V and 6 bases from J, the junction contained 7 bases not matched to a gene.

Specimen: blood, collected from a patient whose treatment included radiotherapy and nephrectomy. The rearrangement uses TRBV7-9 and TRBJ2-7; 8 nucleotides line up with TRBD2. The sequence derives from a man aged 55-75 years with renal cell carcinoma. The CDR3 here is CASSFTAGASEQYF. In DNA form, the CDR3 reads TGTGCCAGCAGCTTCACAGCGGGAGCGAGCGAGCAGTACTTC.